This T cell receptor beta chain was sequenced during a study of Ad26.COV2.S vaccination and SARS-CoV-2 variants. The overall study: Donor was one of the participants in the Ad26.COV2.S arm of the COV1001 trial.

CDR3 length: 14 residues. Germline V gene sequence: CDR1 GTSNPN, CDR2 SVGIG (reference sequence). V lost 2 bases and J lost 1, with 11 bases in between. Using immunoSEQ multiplex PCR, the repertoire was profiled, and TCRdb retains in-frame clones only, with some absent. Here the sample spans 300,000 to 400,000 clones, 70% to 90% being singletons. The treatment denotes: about 20 received Ad26.COV2.S at low or high dose, single or two shots; roughly five received placebo; per-sample allocation not given. Samples analyzed were those drawn on day 63 after the first vaccine or placebo injection. Regarding this clone: Its specificity is not known.

Points from the study as a whole: Placebo recipients showed lower spike-specific TCR breadth than vaccinees.

Sequenced material: peripheral blood, taken in a trial of Ad26.COV2.S vaccine versus placebo. The chain has TRBV30 and TRBJ1-2; D gene ambiguous. This clonotype originated in a person between 18 and 65 years old who received the Ad26.COV2.S COVID-19 vaccine or a placebo. As DNA, the CDR3 is TGTGCCTGGAGTTTGGGTGGGAATAACTATGGCTACACCTTC. This codes for CAWSLGGNNYGYTF.